This entry is about one T cell receptor beta chain. No antigen is known for it. PCR employed 60 Vbeta and 13 Jbeta primers. Produced via immunoSEQ multiplex PCR; TCRdb's table is partial and in-frame only. The sample data list fewer than 150,000 clones. The sample belongs to a study of cytomegalovirus exposure and HLA in healthy donors. Study-level results: Sequencing had likely introduced a cluster of highly shared sequence variants as an artifact.

The sequence derives from a man aged 40-50 years in good health and CMV-seronegative. Sequencing was performed on PBMCs.

CDR3 protein: CASSLGSGGAKEQYF. Written as DNA, the CDR3 is TGTGCCAGCAGCTTAGGTAGCGGGGGGGCGAAAGAGCAGTACTTC. V is TRBV7-2 and J is TRBJ2-7; 11 bases agree with TRBD2. Trimming at V came to 1 base and at J to 7 bases, leaving 6 bases not matched to a gene. CDR3 length equals 15 residues. Germline assignment: CDR1 SGHTA and CDR2 FQGNSA.